Included here is one TCR beta chain sequence, with context. Its antigen is unidentified. The data originate from a study of response to subunit inactivated influenza vaccine. TCRdb re-called the RT-PCR reads through MiXCR, storing one row per CDR3 protein. The top ten clones hold 9.5% to 13% of a sample with around 850,000 distinct CDR3 sequences, approximately 17% of them seen once. Study-level results: Few additional T cells are recruited per seasonal influenza vaccination, authors suggested.

The germline gives CDR1 SQVTM, CDR2 ANQGSEA. This CDR3 region has 14 residues. The V end was cut by 0 bases, the J end by 2 bases, with 11 bases between. The chain combines TRBV29-1 with TRBJ2-7; maybe TRBD1 (6 bases). This specimen was PBMCs from blood, taken around 5 days after vaccination. This clonotype was obtained from a man aged 45 to 65 who received an inactivated influenza vaccine. This chain's CDR3 is CSVEDTGSPYEQYF. CDR3 sequence (DNA): TGCAGCGTTGAAGATACAGGGAGTCCCTACGAGCAGTACTTC.